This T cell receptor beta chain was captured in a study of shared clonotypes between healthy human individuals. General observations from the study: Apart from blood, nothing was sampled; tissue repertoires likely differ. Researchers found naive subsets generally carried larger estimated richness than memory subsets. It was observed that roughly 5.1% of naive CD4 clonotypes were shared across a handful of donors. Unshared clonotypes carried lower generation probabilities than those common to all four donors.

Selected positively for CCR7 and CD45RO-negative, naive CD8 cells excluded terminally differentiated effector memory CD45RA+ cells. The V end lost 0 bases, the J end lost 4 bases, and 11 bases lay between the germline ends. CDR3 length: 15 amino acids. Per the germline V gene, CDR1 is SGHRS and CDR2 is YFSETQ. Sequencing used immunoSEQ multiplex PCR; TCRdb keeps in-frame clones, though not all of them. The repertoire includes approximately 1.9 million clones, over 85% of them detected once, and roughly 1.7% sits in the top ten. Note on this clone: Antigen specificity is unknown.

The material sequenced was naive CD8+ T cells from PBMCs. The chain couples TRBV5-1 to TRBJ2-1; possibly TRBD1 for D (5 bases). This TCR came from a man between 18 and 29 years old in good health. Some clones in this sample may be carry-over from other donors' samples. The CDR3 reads CASSLAVKGYNEQFF. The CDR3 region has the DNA TGCGCCAGCAGCTTGGCGGTTAAGGGGTACAATGAGCAGTTCTTC.